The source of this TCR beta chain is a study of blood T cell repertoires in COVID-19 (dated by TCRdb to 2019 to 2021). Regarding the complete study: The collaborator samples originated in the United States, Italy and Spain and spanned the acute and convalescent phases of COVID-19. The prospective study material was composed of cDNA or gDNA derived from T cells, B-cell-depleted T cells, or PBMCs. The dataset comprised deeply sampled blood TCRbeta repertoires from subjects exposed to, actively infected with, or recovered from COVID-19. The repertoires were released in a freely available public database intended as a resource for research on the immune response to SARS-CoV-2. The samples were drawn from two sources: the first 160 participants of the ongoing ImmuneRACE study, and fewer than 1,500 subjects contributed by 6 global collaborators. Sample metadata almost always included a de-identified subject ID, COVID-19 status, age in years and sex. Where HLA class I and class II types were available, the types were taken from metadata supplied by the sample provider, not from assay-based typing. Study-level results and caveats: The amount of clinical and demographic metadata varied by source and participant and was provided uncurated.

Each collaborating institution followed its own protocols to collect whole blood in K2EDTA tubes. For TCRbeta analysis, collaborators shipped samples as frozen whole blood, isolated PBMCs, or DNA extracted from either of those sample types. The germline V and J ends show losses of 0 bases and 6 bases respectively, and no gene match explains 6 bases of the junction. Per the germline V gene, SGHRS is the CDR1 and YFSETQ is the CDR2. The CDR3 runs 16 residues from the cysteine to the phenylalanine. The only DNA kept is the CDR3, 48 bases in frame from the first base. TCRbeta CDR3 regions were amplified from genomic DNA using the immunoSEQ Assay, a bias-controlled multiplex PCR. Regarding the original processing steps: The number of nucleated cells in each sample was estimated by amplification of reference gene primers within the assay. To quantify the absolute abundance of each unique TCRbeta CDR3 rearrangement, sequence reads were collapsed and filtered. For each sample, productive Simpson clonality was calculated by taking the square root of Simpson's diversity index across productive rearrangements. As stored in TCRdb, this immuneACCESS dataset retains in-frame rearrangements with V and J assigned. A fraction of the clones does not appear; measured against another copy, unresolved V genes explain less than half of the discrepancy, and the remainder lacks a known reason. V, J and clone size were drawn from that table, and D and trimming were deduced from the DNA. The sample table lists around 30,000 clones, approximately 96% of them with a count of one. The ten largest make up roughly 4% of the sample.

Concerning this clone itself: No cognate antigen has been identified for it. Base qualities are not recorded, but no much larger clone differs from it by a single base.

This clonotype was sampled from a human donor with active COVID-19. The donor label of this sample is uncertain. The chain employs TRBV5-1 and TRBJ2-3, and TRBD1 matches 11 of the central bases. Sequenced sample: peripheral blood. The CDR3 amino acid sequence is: CASSLGGQGAWDTQYF. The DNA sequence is TGCGCCAGCAGCTTGGGCGGACAGGGGGCATGGGATACGCAGTATTTT. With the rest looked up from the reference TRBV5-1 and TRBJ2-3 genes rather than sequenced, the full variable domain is KAGVTQTPRYLIKTRGQQVTLSCSPISGHRSVSWYQQTPGQGLQFLFEYFSETQRNKGNFPGRFSGRQFSNSRSEMNVSTLELGDSALYLCASSLGGQGAWDTQYFGPGTRLTVL.